This is a list of T cell receptor beta chains from one sample in a study of beta chain features in type 1 diabetes. Produced via immunoSEQ multiplex PCR; TCRdb's table is partial and in-frame only. This sample yields some 240,000 clones, of which 16% are seen a single time; approximately 0.086% belongs to the top ten. The sequenced sample consisted of naive CD4+ T cells from blood. Receptors were obtained from a man aged 25 to 40 with type 1 diabetes. Both conserved end residues are part of each CDR3. The D gene is left open where the match is weak. The size of a clone is reported for some rows only, either as once, few or many, or as a class for expanded clones.

TRBV9	TRBJ2-3	few	.	TGTGCCAGCAGCGCTCTCAAATCTAGCACAGATACGCAGTATTTT	CASSALKSSTDTQYF
TRBV30	TRBJ2-2	.	TRBD2	TGTGCCTGGACAAGCCGAACTAGCGGGATAATGTACACCGGGGAGCTGTTTTTT	CAWTSRTSGIMYTGELFF
TRBV29-1	TRBJ2-3	few	TRBD1	TGCAGCGTCGCCAGACAGGGAAGGGGCACAGATACGCAGTATTTT	CSVARQGRGTDTQYF
TRBV13	TRBJ2-3	.	.	TGTGCCAGCAGCTTAGTAGCTACTCGCGCAGATACGCAGTATTTT	CASSLVATRADTQYF
TRBV28	TRBJ2-1	few	TRBD1	TGTGCCAGCAGCCCCGGGACAGCCAAATACAATGAGCAGTTCTTC	CASSPGTAKYNEQFF
TRBV15	TRBJ1-5	.	.	TGTGCCACCAGCGGATTGGGCAGTCTCGGTCAGCCCCAGCATTTT	CATSGLGSLGQPQHF
TRBV28	TRBJ2-3	.	.	TGTGCCAGCAGTTTAGGCGGCAGCACAGATACGCAGTATTTT	CASSLGGSTDTQYF
TRBV7-2	TRBJ2-1	.	.	TGTGCCAGCAGCTTAGAAGGTACCTCCTACAATGAGCAGTTCTTC	CASSLEGTSYNEQFF
TRBV30	TRBJ1-3	.	.	TGTGCCTGGACCCCCGCGATTGGAAACACCATATATTTT	CAWTPAIGNTIYF
TRBV9	TRBJ2-2	.	.	TGTGCCAGCAGCGTAGAAACCGGGGAGCTGTTTTTT	CASSVETGELFF
TRBV10-3	TRBJ1-2	.	.	TGTGCCAGCCATACAGGGACCTATGGCTACACCTTC	CASHTGTYGYTF
TRBV5-1	TRBJ2-3	few	TRBD2	TGCGCCAGCAGCCCCCCGGGGGGAAGCACAGATACGCAGTATTTT	CASSPPGGSTDTQYF
TRBV4-2	TRBJ2-3	once	.	TGTGCCAGCAGCCAAGATTTCGGGACCGCCGGTACGCAGTATTTT	CASSQDFGTAGTQYF
TRBV7-3	TRBJ1-5	.	.	TGTGCCAGCAGCTTACCCAATCAGCCCCAGCATTTT	CASSLPNQPQHF
TRBV6-6	TRBJ2-6	.	TRBD1	TGTGCCAGCAGGGGACAGGGGGCTGGGGCCAACGTCCTGACTTTC	CASRGQGAGANVLTF
TRBV15	TRBJ2-7	.	.	TGTGCCACCAGCACGATTCTCGGGACCGAAGAGCAGTACTTC	CATSTILGTEEQYF
TRBV30	TRBJ2-5	few	TRBD1	TGTGCCTGGAGTGTAGGGGACAGAGAGACCCAGTACTTC	CAWSVGDRETQYF
TRBV5-6	TRBJ2-7	few	.	TGTGCCAGCAGCTCCGGGCCAGCGATGCGTCGCGAGCAGTACTTC	CASSSGPAMRREQYF
TRBV30	TRBJ1-5	few	.	TGTGCCTGGAGCAAGGACAGTAATCAGCCCCAGCATTTT	CAWSKDSNQPQHF
TRBV14	TRBJ2-5	.	TRBD1	TGTGCCAGCAGCCAAGATGCGACAGGGGCGAAAGAGACCCAGTACTTC	CASSQDATGAKETQYF
TRBV6-5	TRBJ2-5	few	.	TGTGCCAGCAGTTGGGGGAGACAGGTCCAAGAGACCCAGTACTTC	CASSWGRQVQETQYF
TRBV7-2	TRBJ2-1	.	TRBD2	TGTGCCAGCACCACTCATAGCGGGAGCTCCTACAATGAGCAGTTCTTC	CASTTHSGSSYNEQFF
TRBV30	TRBJ2-5	few	.	TGTGCCTGGAGGGGGACACCCCAAGAGACCCAGTACTTC	CAWRGTPQETQYF
TRBV27	TRBJ2-1	.	TRBD2	TGTGCCAGCAGTTTAGGCCTAGCGGGAACCTATGAGCAGTTCTTC	CASSLGLAGTYEQFF